Below are 24 T cell receptor beta chains sequenced from a single sample in a study of T cell responses to AZD1222 COVID-19 vaccine. The table came from immunoSEQ multiplex PCR; TCRdb's copy has only in-frame clones and leaves some out. This sample has approximately 150,000 clones; 70% to 90% occur once, and the top ten carry approximately 3%. Material: peripheral blood, obtained on day 0 of AZD1222 vaccination. These receptor sequences come from an adult in good health.

This chain uses TRBV3-1 (or the pseudogene TRBV3-2) with TRBJ2-7; TRBD2 is a possible D gene (5 bases). The CDR3 sequence is 13 residues long. V lost 1 base to trimming and J lost 5 bases, with 9 bases between them. Germline CDR1 and CDR2: LGHDT and YNNKEL (reference sequence). The CDR3 here is CASSQAGNHEQYF. The CDR3 DNA sequence: TGTGCCAGCAGCCAAGCCGGGAACCACGAGCAGTACTTC.

V and J are TRBV6-2 or TRBV6-3 and TRBJ1-5; no firm D call. Trimming took off 2 bases at V and 4 bases at J, with 18 bases between the two ends. Germline CDR1 and CDR2: MNHEY and SVGEGT. CDR3 length: 17 amino acids. The CDR3 loop is CASSYVLGRDRNQPQHF. The CDR3 region has the DNA TGTGCCAGCAGTTACGTACTAGGTCGGGATAGGAATCAGCCCCAGCATTTT.

This chain joins TRBV11-2 and TRBJ2-7, with D perhaps TRBD2 (5 bases). Germline V gene sequence: CDR1 SGHAT, CDR2 FQNNGV. Trimming stripped 1 base from V and 0 bases from J, with 10 bases between. The CDR3 runs 15 residues. CDR3 sequence (DNA): TGTGCCAGCAGCTTAGGAGGGATAAGCTCCTACGAGCAGTACTTC. This gives the protein CASSLGGISSYEQYF. Supplemented by reference TRBV11-2 and TRBJ2-7, the full variable domain reads EAGVAQSPRYKIIEKRQSVAFWCNPISGHATLYWYQQILGQGPKLLIQFQNNGVVDDSQLPKDRFSAERLKGVDSTLKIQPAKLEDSAVYLCASSLGGISSYEQYFGPGTRLTVT.

This chain links TRBV7-2 with TRBJ1-2; D perhaps matches TRBD1 (6 bases). With 5 bases removed from V and 6 bases from J, the gap between germline ends came to 16 bases. Germline CDR1 is SGHTA and CDR2 is FQGNSA. The CDR3 runs to 14 residues. CDR3 coding DNA: TGTGCCAGCAGCCCACCGGGACATCGGGATGGCTACACCTTC. Residues: CASSPPGHRDGYTF. The variable domain in full, with the rest retrieved from reference TRBV7-2 and TRBJ1-2, is GAGVSQSPSNKVTEKGKDVELRCDPISGHTALYWYRQSLGQGLEFLIYFQGNSAPDKSGLPSDRFSAERTGGSVSTLTIQRTQQEDSAVYLCASSPPGHRDGYTFGSGTRLTVV.

The chain uses TRBV5-8 and TRBJ2-1; TRBD2 might be the D (5 bases). Germline values: CDR1 SGHTS, CDR2 YDEGEE. This CDR3 comprises 14 residues. Trimming cost V 4 bases and J 6 bases, with 14 bases left between them. This chain's CDR3 is CASSPPGTSNEQFF. DNA for the CDR3: TGTGCCAGCAGCCCCCCGGGAACGTCCAATGAGCAGTTCTTC.

This clone was seen a handful of times. This chain uses TRBV6-5 with TRBJ1-6; a weak D match, TRBD1 (5 bases). Looked up from germline, CDR1 is MNHEY and CDR2 is SVGAGI. V shed 7 bases and J shed 7 bases, with 17 bases lying between them. The CDR3 has 15 residues. CDR3 in DNA: TGTGCCAGCACCCGAGGTGCCAGGGCCAATTCACCCCTCCACTTT. It is translated as CASTRGARANSPLHF.

The rearrangement links TRBV9 to TRBJ1-2; TRBD1 might be the D (5 bases). The CDR3 is 17 residues long. V lost 5 bases, J lost 5 bases, and 25 bases lay in between. The germline gives CDR1 SGDLS, CDR2 YYNGEE. CDR3 loop: CASSNHHGAATGYGYTF. CDR3 nucleotides: TGTGCCAGCAGTAACCACCACGGGGCGGCTACCGGGTATGGCTACACCTTC.

The count of this clone is one. The CDR3 sequence is CASSPSRVNEQFF. Written as DNA, the CDR3 is TGTGCCAGCAGCCCCAGCCGTGTCAATGAGCAGTTCTTC. This rearrangement joins TRBV7-8 to TRBJ2-1; D is undetermined. Trimming took 5 bases from V and 6 from J, leaving 11 bases between them. The CDR3 runs to 13 residues. Germline V gene sequence: CDR1 SGHVS, CDR2 FQNEAQ.

The chain recombines TRBV4-1 with TRBJ1-5; 8 bases match TRBD1. Germline V gene lookup returns CDR1 MGHRA and CDR2 YSYEKL. Unmatched junction bases numbered 8, after V lost 1 base and J lost 9 bases. CDR3 length: 15 amino acids. CDR3 nucleotide sequence: TGCGCCAGCAGCCAAGGACCGCAGGGGGCGAGGCCCCAGCATTTT. Its protein is CASSQGPQGARPQHF.

This clone is a singleton in its sample. The chain joins TRBV7-9 to TRBJ1-5; no definite D call. This CDR3 is built from 17 residues. V shed 1 base and J shed 0 bases, with 13 bases lying between them. Per germline, CDR1 SEHNR and CDR2 FQNEAQ (reference sequence). The CDR3: CASSLGSHRDSNQPQHF. The CDR3 nucleotides are TGTGCCAGCAGCTTAGGGTCCCATAGGGATAGCAATCAGCCCCAGCATTTT.

The V and J genes are TRBV28 and TRBJ2-5; D assignment may be TRBD1 or TRBD2 (5 bases each). The CDR3 loop spans 19 amino acids. V lost 3 bases, J lost 1 base, and 24 bases lay in between. In germline, CDR1 is MDHEN, CDR2 SYDVKM. In DNA, the CDR3 is TGTGCCAGCAGTTTTGGTCGGGTGGGAGTCGGGACCCTCCAAGAGACCCAGTACTTC. It encodes CASSFGRVGVGTLQETQYF.

This clone appeared a few times. The V call is TRBV9, the J call TRBJ2-5, with 10 positions matching TRBD1. The CDR3 is made up of 15 amino acids. From germline, CDR1 is SGDLS and CDR2 YYNGEE. The V segment lost 4 bases and the J segment 5 bases; nucleotides outside the gene matches: 8. Here the CDR3 reads CASSKSGQGTETQYF. CDR3 DNA: TGTGCCAGCAGCAAATCGGGACAGGGGACGGAGACCCAGTACTTC.

The rearrangement joins TRBV7-8 to TRBJ1-1; TRBD1 might be the D (6 bases). From germline, CDR1 is SGHVS and CDR2 FQNEAQ. The V and J ends lost 1 base and 5 bases respectively, with 11 bases between them. The CDR3 loop spans 14 amino acids. CDR3: CASSLDGGRTEAFF. DNA for the CDR3: TGTGCCAGCAGCTTAGACGGGGGGCGGACTGAAGCTTTCTTT.

The genes are TRBV5-5 and TRBJ1-2; D call uncertain. Germline V gene lookup returns CDR1 SGHKS and CDR2 YYEKEE (reference sequence). The CDR3 covers 14 residues. Trimming took 0 bases from V and 4 from J, leaving 10 bases between them. This chain's CDR3 is CASSLGDTFYGYTF. The CDR3 DNA is TGTGCCAGCAGCTTGGGGGATACATTCTATGGCTACACCTTC.

The chain recombines TRBV10-3 with TRBJ2-1, with 9 bases matching TRBD2. Germline CDR1 and CDR2: ENHRY and SYGVKD. The CDR3 runs 12 residues. Trimming removed 7 bases from V and 9 bases from J; junction bases left unmatched: 4. CDR3 in DNA: TGTGCCATCATGGCGGGGGGGTTTGAGCAGTTCTTC. Its translation: CAIMAGGFEQFF.

The chain recombines TRBV27 with TRBJ1-2; D is undetermined. CDR1 is MNHEY and CDR2 is SMNVEV in the germline V gene (reference sequence). This CDR3 region has 14 residues. The germline V and J ends were trimmed by 2 bases and 3 bases, with 10 bases remaining between them. CDR3: CASSLVGMDYGYTF. Here the CDR3 DNA reads TGTGCCAGCAGTTTAGTGGGAATGGACTATGGCTACACCTTC.

This clone was found once. Here the CDR3 reads CASSSGQGRQYGYTF. The CDR3 region has the DNA TGTGCCAGCTCATCTGGACAGGGTAGGCAGTATGGCTACACCTTC. J is TRBJ1-2 and V is TRBV18; 8 nucleotides match TRBD1. Germline trimming cut 5 bases from V and 5 bases from J; bases unmatched to any gene: 10. The CDR3 is made up of 15 amino acids. Germline V gives CDR1 KGHSH, CDR2 LQKENI. Drawing the rest from reference TRBV18 and TRBJ1-2, the complete variable domain is NAGVMQNPRHLVRRRGQEARLRCSPMKGHSHVYWYRQLPEEGLKFMVYLQKENIIDESGMPKERFSAEFPKEGPSILRIQQVVRGDSAAYFCASSSGQGRQYGYTFGSGTRLTVV.

In nucleotides, the CDR3 is TGTGCCAGCAGCCAAGATCGTAAGGTGCTAGCGGGGAACTACGAGCAGTACTTC. Its protein product is CASSQDRKVLAGNYEQYF. J is TRBJ2-7 and V is TRBV4-2, with 9 bases identical to TRBD2. The CDR3 spans 18 residues. The ends lost 0 bases at V and 3 bases at J; junction bases unmatched: 12. CDR1 is LGHNA, CDR2 YNFKEQ, per germline.

V usage is TRBV11-2 and J usage is TRBJ2-1, with 10 bases that match TRBD1. This CDR3 spans 16 amino acids. Germline V gene sequence: CDR1 SGHAT, CDR2 FQNNGV. V lost 2 bases, J lost 5 bases, and 6 bases stayed unmatched. The CDR3 bases are TGTGCCAGCAGCTTAAGTCCGGGACAGGGGAACAATGAGCAGTTCTTC. Translating it yields CASSLSPGQGNNEQFF.

V is TRBV5-1 and J is TRBJ2-2, with D hard to call. This CDR3 region has 15 residues. Germline values: CDR1 SGHRS, CDR2 YFSETQ. V lost 4 bases and J 5 bases, leaving 15 bases between the germline ends. CDR3 DNA sequence: TGCGCCAGCAGCCCACCGGGCGAGCTAACCGGGGAGCTGTTTTTT. Amino acids: CASSPPGELTGELFF.

The chain recombines TRBV27 with TRBJ2-7, with 7 bases matching TRBD2. Germline V lookup: CDR1 MNHEY, CDR2 SMNVEV (reference sequence). The V segment lost 5 bases and the J segment 3 bases; nucleotides outside the gene matches: 19. CDR3 size: 18 residues. The CDR3 loop is CASSPLTRWGTILYEQYF. DNA for the CDR3: TGTGCCAGCAGTCCACTGACACGATGGGGGACTATCCTCTACGAGCAGTACTTC.

The chain couples TRBV29-1 to TRBJ2-7; TRBD1 aligns across 10 bases. This CDR3 spans 13 amino acids. V shed 5 bases and J 7 bases; nucleotides not matched to a gene: 8. The germline V gene has CDR1 SQVTM and CDR2 ANQGSEA. CDR3: CSVTETGGWEQYF. DNA of the CDR3: TGCAGCGTTACCGAGACAGGGGGCTGGGAGCAGTACTTC.

The chain recombines TRBV2 with TRBJ1-2; D is possibly TRBD1 (5 bases). Trimming shortened V by 4 bases and J by 8 bases, and 11 bases separated the two germline ends. The CDR3 has 12 amino acids. Germline assignment: CDR1 SNHLY and CDR2 FYNNEI. In DNA form, the CDR3 reads TGTGCCAGCAGTGTGAGGGGAGACGGCTACACCTTC. It translates to CASSVRGDGYTF.

The chain combines TRBV19 with TRBJ2-6, with D tentatively TRBD1 or TRBD2 (6 bases each). The CDR3 sequence is 17 residues long. Looked up from germline, CDR1 is LNHDA and CDR2 is SQIVND (reference sequence). V lost 1 base, J lost 1 base, and 11 bases lay in between. The CDR3 region is CASSIGQGRSGANVLTF. In nucleotides, the CDR3 is TGTGCCAGTAGTATAGGGCAGGGGAGGTCTGGGGCCAACGTCCTGACTTTC.